Listed below are T cell receptor beta chains from one sample, sequenced in a study of cytomegalovirus exposure and HLA in healthy donors. Produced via immunoSEQ multiplex PCR; TCRdb's table is partial and in-frame only. The sample records around 76,000 clones, approximately 67% being singletons. Sequenced material: PBMCs. These receptors came from a man aged 40-50 years in good health and CMV-seropositive. The CDR3 runs from the conserved cysteine through the conserved F or W. D genes are given only for firm matches. Size tells how often a clone was seen (once, few, many) or the class of an expanded clone, and some rows leave it out.

>TRBJ1-1|NA|NA|TRBV5-4
TGTGCCAGCAGCTTGCCGGTTATGAACACTGAAGCTTTCTTT
CASSLPVMNTEAFF
>TRBJ2-4|once|NA|TRBV4-1
TGCGCCAGCAGCCAAGTCTCAAATCCCTTAAACAGGGCCCCTACCAAGAACATTCAGTACTTC
CASSQVSNPLNRAPTKNIQYF
>TRBJ2-2|NA|TRBD2|TRBV25-1
TGTGCCAGCAGTGAAGCGGGAGCATCCGGGGAGCTGTTTTTT
CASSEAGASGELFF
>TRBJ2-1|NA|NA|TRBV30
TGTGCCTGGAGTCCCGGGGTCAATGAGCAGTTCTTC
CAWSPGVNEQFF
>TRBJ2-1|few|NA|TRBV5-1
TGCGCCAGCAGCTTCCTACAGGGTGGGTTCAATGAGCAGTTCTTC
CASSFLQGGFNEQFF
>TRBJ2-1|NA|TRBD2|TRBV7-9
TGTGCCAGCAGCCTTAGCGGGGGGCCTAACAATGAGCAGTTCTTC
CASSLSGGPNNEQFF
>TRBJ2-2|NA|NA|TRBV7-9
TGTGCCAGCAGCACTCAGGGAACCGGGGAGCTGTTTTTT
CASSTQGTGELFF
>TRBJ1-1|NA|NA|TRBV9
TGTGCCAGCAGCGGAGGGATGGACACTGAAGCTTTCTTT
CASSGGMDTEAFF
>TRBJ1-5|NA|NA|TRBV4-2
TGTGCCAGCAGCCGCAGAGGGGGTGCAGAAGGGGAGCCCCAGCATTTT
CASSRRGGAEGEPQHF
>TRBJ1-1|NA|NA|TRBV19
TGTGCCAGTACCCCAGGGGTCGTGAACACTGAAGCTTTCTTT
CASTPGVVNTEAFF
>TRBJ2-1|NA|TRBD2|TRBV4-2
TGTGCCAGCAGCCGGACCTCAGCGGGAGGGCTCTACAATGAGCAGTTCTTC
CASSRTSAGGLYNEQFF
>TRBJ1-1|NA|NA|TRBV27
TGTGCCAGCAGTTTAGCTCCAGGGCTTAACACTGAAGCTTTCTTT
CASSLAPGLNTEAFF
>TRBJ1-6|NA|NA|TRBV15
TGTGCCACCAGCAGAGCCCAGACAGTCGGAAATTCACCCCTCCACTTT
CATSRAQTVGNSPLHF
>TRBJ2-3|NA|TRBD2|TRBV9
TGTGCCAGCAGCCGGGGGGGAAGCACAGATACGCAGTATTTT
CASSRGGSTDTQYF
>TRBJ1-1|NA|TRBD1|TRBV7-2
TGTGCCAGCAGCGCTGGACAGGGTCTAGAAGCTTTCTTT
CASSAGQGLEAFF
>TRBJ2-7|NA|TRBD1|TRBV5-6
TGTGCCAGCAGCTTCCCCAGACAGGGCTCCTACGAGCAGTACTTC
CASSFPRQGSYEQYF
>TRBJ1-1|few|TRBD1|TRBV28
TGTGCCAGCAGTTTACATATCACCGGGACAGTAAACACTGAAGCTTTCTTT
CASSLHITGTVNTEAFF
>TRBJ2-2|NA|TRBD2|TRBV25-1
TGTGCCAGCAGGAAGGCTAGCGGGAGTCTCGGGGAGCTGTTTTTT
CASRKASGSLGELFF
>TRBJ2-3|NA|NA|TRBV5-8
TGTGCCAGCAGCCCCTATGGGGCCACAGATACGCAGTATTTT
CASSPYGATDTQYF
>TRBJ2-5|NA|TRBD1|TRBV5-4
TGTGCCAGCAGCGGGGGAGGGACAGGGCAAGAGACCCAGTACTTC
CASSGGGTGQETQYF
>TRBJ1-1|NA|NA|TRBV6-5
TGTGCCAGCAGATTCACAGGGCCCAACACTGAAGCTTTCTTT
CASRFTGPNTEAFF
>TRBJ1-1|NA|NA|TRBV14
TGTGCCAGCAGCCAAGACGGAGCTTACACTGAAGCTTTCTTT
CASSQDGAYTEAFF
>TRBJ2-1|NA|TRBD2|TRBV14
TGTGCCAGCAGCCCACGTGGCGGGAGGTCCTACAATGAGCAGTTCTTC
CASSPRGGRSYNEQFF
>TRBJ2-5|NA|TRBD2|TRBV7-2
TGTGCCAGCAGCTTCTGGGGCTTAGCGGGGGGGCAAGAGACCCAGTACTTC
CASSFWGLAGGQETQYF
>TRBJ1-4|NA|TRBD1|TRBV7-9
TGTGCCAGCAGCACGGGGACAGCAACTAATGAAAAACTGTTTTTT
CASSTGTATNEKLFF
>TRBJ2-5|NA|TRBD2|TRBV4-1
TGCGCCAGCAGCCGGCTAGCGGGAACCCAAGAGACCCAGTACTTC
CASSRLAGTQETQYF
>TRBJ2-5|NA|TRBD2|TRBV5-1
TGCGCCAGCAGTCTAGCGGGGAACTCGTACCAAGAGACCCAGTACTTC
CASSLAGNSYQETQYF
>TRBJ1-1|once|NA|TRBV25-1
TGTGCCAGCAGTGAAGCTTCAGGGACTGAAGCTTTCTTT
CASSEASGTEAFF
>TRBJ2-7|NA|NA|TRBV28
TGTGCCAGCAGTTTATTACAGGGCTCCTACGAGCAGTACTTC
CASSLLQGSYEQYF
>TRBJ2-3|NA|TRBD1|TRBV4-1
TGCGCCAGCAGCCAAGGCCCGGGACAGGGGCTGACGCAGTATTTT
CASSQGPGQGLTQYF
>TRBJ1-1|medium-sized|TRBD1|TRBV7-3
TGTGCCAGCAGCGAAACAGGGGGGAGGGGAGCTTTCTTT
CASSETGGRGAFF
>TRBJ2-2|NA|TRBD2|TRBV5-4
TGTGCCAGCAGCCGCGAGGGCGGGAGGGCCAACACCGGGGAGCTGTTTTTT
CASSREGGRANTGELFF
>TRBJ2-2|NA|NA|TRBV11-2
TGTGCCAGCAGCCCGCCGCCTCCTAGAGCCGGGGAGCTGTTTTTT
CASSPPPPRAGELFF
>TRBJ1-1|NA|TRBD1|TRBV9
TGTGCCAGCAGCTTTAGACAGGGGGCAAACACTGAAGCTTTCTTT
CASSFRQGANTEAFF
>TRBJ1-1|NA|NA|TRBV10-3
TGTGCCATCAGTGAGTCGACAGGCCAACCCAACACTGAAGCTTTCTTT
CAISESTGQPNTEAFF
>TRBJ1-1|once|NA|TRBV6-5
TGTGCCAGCAGTAGGGGGGGGGAGGACACTGAAGCTTTCTTT
CASSRGGEDTEAFF
>TRBJ2-5|once|NA|TRBV28
TGTGCCAGCAGTTTGGTAAGGGGACAACAAGAGACCCAGTACTTC
CASSLVRGQQETQYF
>TRBJ1-2|NA|TRBD1|TRBV4-2
TGTGCCAGCAGCCCGTGGACAGGGACTGCCTATGGCTACACCTTC
CASSPWTGTAYGYTF
>TRBJ1-3|NA|TRBD1|TRBV5-4
TGTGCCAGCAGCTTTCAGGGGGCTGGAAACACCATATATTTT
CASSFQGAGNTIYF
>TRBJ2-5|NA|NA|TRBV5-6
TGTGCCAGCAGCTTGGGAACAGCTCAAGAGACCCAGTACTTC
CASSLGTAQETQYF
>TRBJ2-5|NA|TRBD2|TRBV5-1
TGCGCCAGCAGCTGGGGGGGGGTCCAGGAGACCCAGTACTTC
CASSWGGVQETQYF
>TRBJ1-6|NA|NA|TRBV28
TGTGCCAGTACAGTTAGCTCCTATAATTCACCCCTCCACTTT
CASTVSSYNSPLHF
>TRBJ2-7|NA|TRBD2|TRBV29-1
TGCAGCGTTGGGGGACTAGCGGGAGCGGACGAGCAGTACTTC
CSVGGLAGADEQYF
>TRBJ1-1|NA|NA|TRBV21-1
TGTGCCAGCAGCAAAGCGTACAAAAAAGACAGGGGGAACACTGAAGCTTTCTTT
CASSKAYKKDRGNTEAFF
>TRBJ2-5|NA|NA|TRBV11-1
TGTGCCAGCAGCACAACAGGGAACCAAGAGACCCAGTACTTC
CASSTTGNQETQYF
>TRBJ2-1|NA|TRBD2|TRBV5-4
TGTGCCAGCAGCCCGTCCGGGACTAGCCCTCTCGAGCAGTTCTTC
CASSPSGTSPLEQFF
>TRBJ1-1|NA|TRBD1|TRBV2
TGTGCCAGCTCCAGGACAGGGCTGAACACTGAAGCTTTCTTT
CASSRTGLNTEAFF
>TRBJ2-7|NA|TRBD2|TRBV15
TGTGCCACCAGCAGACGACCGAGTAGCGGGAGCCTATACGAGCAGTACTTC
CATSRRPSSGSLYEQYF